The present T cell receptor beta chain was sequenced within a study of early T cells in non-severe SARS-CoV-2 infection. The CDR3 covers 14 residues. CDR1 and CDR2 (germline): SGHAT, FQNNGV. Trimming removed 4 bases from V and 10 bases from J, with 17 bases in between. The table lists this clonotype with a few counts. TCRdb re-called the 5' RACE reads through MiXCR, storing one row per CDR3 protein. The repertoire consists of some 66,000 distinct CDR3 sequences, with roughly 10% occurring once and the leading ten covering 3% to 3.5%. This chain connects TRBV11-2 to TRBJ2-1; D not resolved. This sequence originates from an adult who was a healthcare worker with PCR-confirmed SARS-CoV-2 infection or an uninfected control (not recorded which). Input material: whole blood. CDR3 sequence: CASSSENPASEQFF. The CDR3 DNA is TGTGCCAGCAGCTCCGAAAACCCGGCCAGCGAGCAGTTCTTC.